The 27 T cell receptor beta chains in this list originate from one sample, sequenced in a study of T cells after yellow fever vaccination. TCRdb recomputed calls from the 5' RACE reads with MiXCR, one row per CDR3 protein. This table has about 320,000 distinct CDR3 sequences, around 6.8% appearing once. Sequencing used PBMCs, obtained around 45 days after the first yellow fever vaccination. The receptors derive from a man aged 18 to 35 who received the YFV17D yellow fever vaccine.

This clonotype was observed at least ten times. The CDR3, as DNA: TGTGCCAGCAGCCCCGGGACAGGGTTCTACGAGCAGTACTTC. This codes for CASSPGTGFYEQYF. The V and J genes are TRBV7-2 and TRBJ2-7; 9 positions agree with TRBD1. Germline V lookup: CDR1 SGHTA, CDR2 FQGNSA. This CDR3 spans 14 amino acids. After removal of 5 bases from V and 3 bases from J, the junction contained 5 bases not matched to a gene.

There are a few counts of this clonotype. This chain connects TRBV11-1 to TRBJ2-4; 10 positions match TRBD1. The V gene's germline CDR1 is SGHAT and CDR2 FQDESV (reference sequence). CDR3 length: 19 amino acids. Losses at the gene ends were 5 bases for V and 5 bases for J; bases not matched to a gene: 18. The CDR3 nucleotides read TGTGCCAGCAGCCATGACAGGGGGCAGTCCTCCATCCCCCAAAACATTCAGTACTTC. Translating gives CASSHDRGQSSIPQNIQYF. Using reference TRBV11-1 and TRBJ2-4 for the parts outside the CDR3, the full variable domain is EAEVAQSPRYKITEKSQAVAFWCDPISGHATLYWYRQILGQGPELLVQFQDESVVDDSQLPKDRFSAERLKGVDSTLKIQPAELGDSAMYLCASSHDRGQSSIPQNIQYFGAGTRLSVL.

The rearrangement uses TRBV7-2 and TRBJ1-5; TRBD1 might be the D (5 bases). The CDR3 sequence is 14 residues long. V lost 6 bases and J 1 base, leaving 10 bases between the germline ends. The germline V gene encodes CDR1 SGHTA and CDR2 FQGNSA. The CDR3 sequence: CASSRSGSNQPQHF. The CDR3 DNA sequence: TGTGCCAGCAGTCGATCAGGGAGCAATCAGCCCCAGCATTTT.

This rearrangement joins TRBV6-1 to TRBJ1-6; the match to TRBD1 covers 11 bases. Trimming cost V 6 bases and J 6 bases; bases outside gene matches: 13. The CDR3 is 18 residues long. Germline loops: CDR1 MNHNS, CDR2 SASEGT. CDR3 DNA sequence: TGTGCCAGCAGCCAGTCGGGGGACAGGGGGGGACCTAATTCACCCCTCCACTTT. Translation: CASSQSGDRGGPNSPLHF.

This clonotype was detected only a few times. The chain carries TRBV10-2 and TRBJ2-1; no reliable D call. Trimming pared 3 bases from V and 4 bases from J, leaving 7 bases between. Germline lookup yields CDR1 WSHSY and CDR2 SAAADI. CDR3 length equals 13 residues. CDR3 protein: CASSEPSYNEQFF. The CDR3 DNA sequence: TGCGCCAGCAGTGAACCCAGTTACAATGAGCAGTTCTTC.

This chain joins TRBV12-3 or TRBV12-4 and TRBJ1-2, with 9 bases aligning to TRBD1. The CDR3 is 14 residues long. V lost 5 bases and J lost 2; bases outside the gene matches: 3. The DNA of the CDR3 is TGTGCCAGCAGTATGGGACAGGGCAACTATGGCTACACCTTC. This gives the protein CASSMGQGNYGYTF.

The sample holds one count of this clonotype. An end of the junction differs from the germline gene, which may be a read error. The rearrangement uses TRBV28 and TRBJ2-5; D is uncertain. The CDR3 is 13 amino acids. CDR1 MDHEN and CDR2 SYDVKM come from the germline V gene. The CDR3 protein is CASSLPNQETQNF. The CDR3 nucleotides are TGTGCCAGCAGTTTACCGAACCAAGAGACCCAGAACTTC.

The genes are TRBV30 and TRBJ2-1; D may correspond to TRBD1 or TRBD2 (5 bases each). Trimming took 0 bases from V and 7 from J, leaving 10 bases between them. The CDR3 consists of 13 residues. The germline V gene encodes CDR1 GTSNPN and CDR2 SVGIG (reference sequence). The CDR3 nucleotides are TGTGCCTGGAGTGTGGGGGTAAGGAATGAGCAGTTCTTC. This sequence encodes CAWSVGVRNEQFF.

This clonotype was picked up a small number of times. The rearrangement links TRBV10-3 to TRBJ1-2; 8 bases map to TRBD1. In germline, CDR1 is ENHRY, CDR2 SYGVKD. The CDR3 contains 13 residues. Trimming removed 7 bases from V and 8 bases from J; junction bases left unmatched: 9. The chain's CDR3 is CAITVQGEGGYTF. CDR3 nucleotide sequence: TGTGCCATCACCGTACAGGGGGAGGGAGGCTACACCTTC.

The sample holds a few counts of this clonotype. The CDR3 sequence: CASRQSSTDTQYF. The DNA for the CDR3 is TGTGCCAGCCGACAGTCTAGCACAGATACGCAGTATTTT. V is TRBV25-1 and J is TRBJ2-3, with a tentative D call TRBD1 (5 bases). This CDR3 has 13 amino acids. V was clipped by 8 bases and J by 0 bases, with 9 bases between them. The germline gives CDR1 MGHDK, CDR2 SYGVNS.

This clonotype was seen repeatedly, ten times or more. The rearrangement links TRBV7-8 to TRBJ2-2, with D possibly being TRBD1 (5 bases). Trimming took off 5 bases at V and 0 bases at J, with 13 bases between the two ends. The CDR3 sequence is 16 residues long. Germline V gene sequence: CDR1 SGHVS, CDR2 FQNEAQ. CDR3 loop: CASSHNGHPNTGELFF. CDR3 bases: TGTGCCAGCAGCCACAACGGACACCCGAACACCGGGGAGCTGTTTTTT. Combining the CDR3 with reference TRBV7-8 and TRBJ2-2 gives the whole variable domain GAGVSQSPRYKVAKRGQDVALRCDPISGHVSLFWYQQALGQGPEFLTYFQNEAQLDKSGLPSDRFFAERPEGSVSTLKIQRTQQEDSAVYLCASSHNGHPNTGELFFGEGSRLTVL.

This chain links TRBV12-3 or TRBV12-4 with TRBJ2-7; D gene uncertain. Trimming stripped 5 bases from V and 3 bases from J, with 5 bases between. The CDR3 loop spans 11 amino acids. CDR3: CASSPHYEQYF. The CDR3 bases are TGTGCCAGCAGTCCGCACTACGAGCAGTACTTC.

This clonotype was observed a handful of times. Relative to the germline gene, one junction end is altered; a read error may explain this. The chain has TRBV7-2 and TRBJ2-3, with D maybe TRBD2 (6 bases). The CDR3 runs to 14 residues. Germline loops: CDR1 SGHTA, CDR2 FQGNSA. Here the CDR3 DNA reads TGTGCCAGCAGATTAGCGGCCCTCACAGATACGCAGTATTTT. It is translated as CASRLAALTDTQYF. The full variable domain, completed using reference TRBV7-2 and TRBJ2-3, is GAGVSQSPSNKVTEKGKDVELRCDPISGHTALYWYRQSLGQGLEFLIYFQGNSAPDKSGLPSDRFSAERTGGSVSTLTIQRTQQEDSAVYLCASRLAALTDTQYFGPGTRLTVL.

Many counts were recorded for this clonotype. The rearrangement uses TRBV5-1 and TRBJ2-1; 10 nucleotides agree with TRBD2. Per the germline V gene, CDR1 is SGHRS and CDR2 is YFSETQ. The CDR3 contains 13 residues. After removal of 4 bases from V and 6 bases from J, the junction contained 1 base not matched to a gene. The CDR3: CASSLAGVNEQFF. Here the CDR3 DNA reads TGCGCCAGCAGCCTAGCGGGGGTCAATGAGCAGTTCTTC.

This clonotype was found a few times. The CDR3 bases are TGTGCCAGCTCTAGCGGGGGGGCTGGTCAAGAGACCCAGTACTTC. Amino acid sequence: CASSSGGAGQETQYF. This sequence joins TRBV27 and TRBJ2-5; 12 nucleotides agree with TRBD2. CDR1 is MNHEY, CDR2 SMNVEV, per germline (reference sequence). CDR3 length equals 15 residues. J gave up 2 bases and V 8 bases, and 6 bases lay outside the gene matches.

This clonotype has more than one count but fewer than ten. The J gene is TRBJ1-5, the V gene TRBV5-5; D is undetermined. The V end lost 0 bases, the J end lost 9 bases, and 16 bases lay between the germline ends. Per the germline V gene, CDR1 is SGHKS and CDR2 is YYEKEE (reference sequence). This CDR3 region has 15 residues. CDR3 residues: CASSLVAGWGSPQHF. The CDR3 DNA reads TGTGCCAGCAGCTTGGTTGCCGGGTGGGGATCGCCCCAGCATTTT.

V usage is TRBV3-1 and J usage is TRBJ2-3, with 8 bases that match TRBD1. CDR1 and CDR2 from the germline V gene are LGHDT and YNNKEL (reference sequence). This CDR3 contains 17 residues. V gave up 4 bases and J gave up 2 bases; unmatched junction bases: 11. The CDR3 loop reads CASSLKLGTGPTDTQYF. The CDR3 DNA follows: TGTGCCAGCAGCCTCAAGTTGGGGACAGGACCCACAGATACGCAGTATTTT.

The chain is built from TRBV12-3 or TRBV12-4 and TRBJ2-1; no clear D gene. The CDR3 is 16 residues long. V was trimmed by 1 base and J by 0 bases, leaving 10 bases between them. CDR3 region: CASSLGQLTSYNEQFF. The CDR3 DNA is TGTGCCAGCAGTTTAGGGCAGCTGACCTCCTACAATGAGCAGTTCTTC.

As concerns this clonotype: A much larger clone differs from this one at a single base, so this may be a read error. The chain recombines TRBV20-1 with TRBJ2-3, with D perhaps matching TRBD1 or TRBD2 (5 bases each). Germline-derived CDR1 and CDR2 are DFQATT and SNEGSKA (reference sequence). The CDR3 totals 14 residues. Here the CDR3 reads CCAPGWDRTDTQYF. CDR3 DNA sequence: TGCTGTGCTCCCGGTTGGGACCGCACAGATACGCAGTATTTT.

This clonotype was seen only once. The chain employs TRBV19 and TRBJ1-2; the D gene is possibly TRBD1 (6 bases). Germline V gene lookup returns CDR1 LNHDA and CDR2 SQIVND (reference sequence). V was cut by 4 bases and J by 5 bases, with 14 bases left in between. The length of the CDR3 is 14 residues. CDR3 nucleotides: TGTGCCAGTAGTACCTCCGGGACAACTTATGGCTACACCTTC. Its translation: CASSTSGTTYGYTF.

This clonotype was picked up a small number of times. The CDR3 sequence: CSARDHLSSYNEQFF. The CDR3 DNA sequence: TGCAGTGCTAGAGATCACCTGAGCTCCTACAATGAGCAGTTCTTC. The rearrangement links TRBV20-1 to TRBJ2-1; no clear D gene. The CDR3 contains 15 residues. Germline V lookup: CDR1 DFQATT, CDR2 SNEGSKA (reference sequence). Trimming cost V 0 bases and J 0 bases, with 9 bases left between them.

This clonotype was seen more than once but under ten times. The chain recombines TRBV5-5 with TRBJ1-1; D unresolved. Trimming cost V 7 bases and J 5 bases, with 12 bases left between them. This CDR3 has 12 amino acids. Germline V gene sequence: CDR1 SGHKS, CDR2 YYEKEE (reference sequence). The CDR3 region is CASAFARTEAFF. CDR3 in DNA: TGTGCCAGCGCCTTTGCTAGGACTGAAGCTTTCTTT.

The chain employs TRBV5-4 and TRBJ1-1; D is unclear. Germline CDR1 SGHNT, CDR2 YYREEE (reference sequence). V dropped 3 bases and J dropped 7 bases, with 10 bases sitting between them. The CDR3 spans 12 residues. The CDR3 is CASSSGRREAFF. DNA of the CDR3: TGTGCCAGCAGCTCTGGACGGCGTGAAGCTTTCTTT.

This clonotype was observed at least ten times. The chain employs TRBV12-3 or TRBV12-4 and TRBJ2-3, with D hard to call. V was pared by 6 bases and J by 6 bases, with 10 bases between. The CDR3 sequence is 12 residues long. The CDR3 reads CASSYPGDTQYF. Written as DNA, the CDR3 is TGTGCCAGCAGCTACCCTGGGGATACGCAGTATTTT.

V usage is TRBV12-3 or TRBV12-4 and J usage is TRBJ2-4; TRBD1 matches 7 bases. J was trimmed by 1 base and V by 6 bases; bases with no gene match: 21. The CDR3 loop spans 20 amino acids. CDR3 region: CASSPGVQGDFLFAKNIQYF. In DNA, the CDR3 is TGTGCCAGCAGCCCCGGCGTGCAGGGGGATTTTCTTTTCGCCAAAAACATTCAGTACTTC.

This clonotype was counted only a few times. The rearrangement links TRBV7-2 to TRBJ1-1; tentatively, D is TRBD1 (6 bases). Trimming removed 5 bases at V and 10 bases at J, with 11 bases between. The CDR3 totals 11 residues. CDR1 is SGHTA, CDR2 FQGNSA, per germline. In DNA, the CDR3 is TGTGCCAGCAGCCTGCAGGGGCCAGCTTTCTTT. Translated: CASSLQGPAFF.

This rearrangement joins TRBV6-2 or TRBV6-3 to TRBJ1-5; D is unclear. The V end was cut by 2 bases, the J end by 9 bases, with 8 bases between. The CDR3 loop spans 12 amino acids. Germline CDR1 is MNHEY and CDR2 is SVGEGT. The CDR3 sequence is CASSYDLGPQHF. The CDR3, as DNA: TGTGCCAGCAGTTACGACTTAGGGCCCCAGCATTTT.